This TCR beta chain is drawn from a study of beta chain features in type 1 diabetes. Study-level results: It was possible that PCR favored shorter templates, equally so in patients and controls.

Comments on this clone: Its antigen is unknown.

The CDR3 length is 15 residues. Germline CDR1 is SGHTA and CDR2 is FQGNSA. V was trimmed by 5 bases and J by 6 bases, leaving 17 bases between them. Every isolated RNA sample was fully reverse transcribed, so sequencing captured expressed TCRB transcripts. The repertoire was sequenced with immunoSEQ multiplex PCR; TCRdb's copy has only in-frame clones and lacks some. The sample lists roughly 140,000 clones, roughly 53% occurring once. The TCR comes from a man younger than 30 in good health. This chain connects TRBV7-2 to TRBJ1-5; TRBD1 is a possible D gene (5 bases). Sequencing was done on a sample of Tregs from blood. CDR3 loop: CASSPAEGAFQPQHF. The CDR3 DNA is TGTGCCAGCAGCCCAGCCGAAGGGGCGTTTCAGCCCCAGCATTTT. The full variable domain, with the rest looked up from reference TRBV7-2 and TRBJ1-5, is GAGVSQSPSNKVTEKGKDVELRCDPISGHTALYWYRQSLGQGLEFLIYFQGNSAPDKSGLPSDRFSAERTGGSVSTLTIQRTQQEDSAVYLCASSPAEGAFQPQHFGDGTRLSIL.